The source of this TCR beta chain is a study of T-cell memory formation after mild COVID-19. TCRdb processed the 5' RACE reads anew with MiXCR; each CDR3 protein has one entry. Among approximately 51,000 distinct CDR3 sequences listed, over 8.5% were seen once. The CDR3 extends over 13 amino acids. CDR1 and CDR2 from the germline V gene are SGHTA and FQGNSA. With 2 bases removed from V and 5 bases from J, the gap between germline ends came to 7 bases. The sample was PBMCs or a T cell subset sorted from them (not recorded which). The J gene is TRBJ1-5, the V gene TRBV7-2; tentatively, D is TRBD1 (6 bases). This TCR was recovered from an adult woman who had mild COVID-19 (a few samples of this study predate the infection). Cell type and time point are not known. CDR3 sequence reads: CASSLQGHQPQHF. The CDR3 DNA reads TGTGCCAGCAGCTTACAGGGGCATCAGCCCCAGCATTTT. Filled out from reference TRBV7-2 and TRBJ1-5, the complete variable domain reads GAGVSQSPSNKVTEKGKDVELRCDPISGHTALYWYRQSLGQGLEFLIYFQGNSAPDKSGLPSDRFSAERTGGSVSTLTIQRTQQEDSAVYLCASSLQGHQPQHFGDGTRLSIL.